This T cell receptor beta chain was captured in a study of shared clonotypes between healthy human individuals. General observations from the study: Among non-shared clonotypes, generation probabilities were lower than among those shared by all four donors. Naive subsets typically showed greater estimated richness than memory subsets.

Investigators divided CD4+ cells into CD45RA+ naive and CD45RA-negative memory subsets. On this clone itself: The antigen is undetermined.

Clones were read by immunoSEQ multiplex PCR, and TCRdb kept only the in-frame ones, dropping some. The profile shows fewer than 3 million clones, under 95% of them singletons. Germline CDR1 SGHRS, CDR2 YFSETQ. The ends were cut back, 2 bases at V and 6 bases at J, with 11 bases in the middle. This CDR3 region has 14 residues. This TCR derives from a man aged 18 to 29 in good health. Some clones in this sample may be carry-over from other donors' samples. The sample taken for sequencing was naive CD4+ T cells from PBMCs. As for subset: CD45RA+ positively selected. The chain couples TRBV5-1 to TRBJ1-4; TRBD1 is a possible D gene (6 bases). The CDR3 sequence: CASSFTGSDEKLFF. CDR3 sequence (DNA): TGCGCCAGCAGCTTTACAGGGTCAGATGAAAAACTGTTTTTT.